The clone carrying this TCR beta chain was seen just once. This sample is drawn from a study of blood T cell repertoires in COVID-19. Germline CDR1 and CDR2: SGHVS and FNYEAQ. This CDR3 spans 15 amino acids. Trimming left V 1 base short and J 5 bases short, with 14 bases between. Sequencing used immunoSEQ multiplex PCR; TCRdb keeps in-frame clones, though not all of them. The data contain about 180,000 clones, roughly 86% of them seen just once; the ten biggest clones take up under 0.65%. The gene calls are TRBV7-6 and TRBJ1-2; no reliable D call. The clonotype was recovered from a man aged 55 to 70 with COVID-19, enrolled during active disease. What was sequenced was peripheral blood. CDR3 sequence (DNA): TGTGCCAGCAGCTTAGGTACAGATCCGAAGTATGGCTACACCTTC. Encoded protein: CASSLGTDPKYGYTF.